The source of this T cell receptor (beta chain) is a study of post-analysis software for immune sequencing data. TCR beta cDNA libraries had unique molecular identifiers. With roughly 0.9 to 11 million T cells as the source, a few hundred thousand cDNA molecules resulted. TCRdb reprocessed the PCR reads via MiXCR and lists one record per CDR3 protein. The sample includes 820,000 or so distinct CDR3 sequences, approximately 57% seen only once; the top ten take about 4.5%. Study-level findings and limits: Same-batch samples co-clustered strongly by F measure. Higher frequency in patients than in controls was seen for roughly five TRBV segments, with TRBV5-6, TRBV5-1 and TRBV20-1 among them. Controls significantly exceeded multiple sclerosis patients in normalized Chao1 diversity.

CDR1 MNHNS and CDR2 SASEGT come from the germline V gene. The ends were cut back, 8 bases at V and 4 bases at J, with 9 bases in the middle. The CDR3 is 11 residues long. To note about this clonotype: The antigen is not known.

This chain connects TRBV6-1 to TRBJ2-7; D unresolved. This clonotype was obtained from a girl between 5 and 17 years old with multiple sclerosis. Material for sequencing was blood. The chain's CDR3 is CASFNTYEQYF. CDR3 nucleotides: TGTGCCAGCTTTAATACTTACGAGCAGTACTTC.